This entry features one T cell receptor beta chain sequence. What it binds is unknown. Added by template switching were UMIs that each held a 6-nucleotide sample barcode. TCRdb re-called the 5' RACE reads; every CDR3 protein appears as one record, without DNA. In all, the sample yields just over 300,000 distinct CDR3 sequences. This specimen belongs to a study of monozygotic twins with inflammatory bowel disease. Study-wide points: IBD patients shared fewer clonotypes with others than healthy twins, especially with disease activity. Perhaps reflecting limited power, concordant and discordant twins did not differ in repertoire similarity.

This CDR3 has 16 residues. Germline assignment: CDR1 KGHSH and CDR2 LQKENI. The rearrangement uses TRBV18 and TRBJ1-1. The receptor was isolated from a human donor with ulcerative colitis or Crohn's disease, or a healthy co-twin of an affected twin (not recorded which). What was sequenced was blood. The CDR3 here is CASSPRLLTGDTEAFF.